This TCR beta chain was found in a study of tumor-infiltrating lymphocytes in primary liver carcinoma (dated by TCRdb to 2017 to 2019). Study-level background: The five patients, three men and two women aged 30 to 69 years, had hepatocellular carcinoma (four) or combined HCC and intrahepatic cholangiocarcinoma (one). The five patients had tumors staged T1-T3 N0M0, with maximum diameters ranging from about 4.2 to 10 cm. Roughly 3.5 to 7.5 million productive TCRbeta reads were obtained per sample, and no significant difference in read depth was found between tissue types. Across five regions of each liver tumor, along with adjacent normal tissue and blood, the study brought together TCRbeta repertoire sequencing, expression microarrays and whole-exome sequencing. A total of about 35 specimens from 5 patients, comprising 25 or so tumor regions, 5 adjacent noncancerous liver tissues and 5 peripheral blood samples, were covered by TCRbeta repertoire sequencing. The 25 or so tumor region samples were profiled with Agilent mRNA microarrays so that TCRbeta repertoire diversity could be related to the local molecular phenotype. Repertoires from technical replicates were highly reproducible, with mean shared-clone rates approximately 0.88 and correlation coefficients above 0.95.

The germline V gene (reference sequence) provides CDR1 SEHNR and CDR2 FQNEAQ. V is cut by 10 bases and J by 4 bases, and the space between the germline ends is 13 bases. The CDR3 has 12 amino acids, counting the end cysteine and phenylalanine. The retained sequence is limited to the CDR3, 36 bases, with the frame set at the first base. Without any cell sorting, total RNA and DNA were co-extracted from around 18-30 mg of bulk tissue using the AllPrep DNA/RNA mini kit. Between November 2015 and 2016, a handful of patients in China with histopathologically diagnosed primary liver carcinoma had surgical resection. At the time of sampling, the patients had chronic HBV infection and had not received any treatment. Each tumor was sampled at five spatially separated regions: the tumor centre plus the superior, inferior, left-lateral and right-lateral poles. According to histology, viable tumor cells made up more than 75% of every tumor sample. Fresh tumor and adjacent tissue pieces were bisected; one half was stored in RNAlater at -80°C, the other sent for histology.

Using a constant-region primer and ProtoScript II reverse transcriptase, TCRbeta-specific cDNA was reverse-transcribed from 400 to 550 ng total RNA. Three nested multiplex PCR rounds, following a slightly modified ARM-PCR procedure, were used to build the TCRbeta libraries. Each of the first two PCR rounds ran for 10 cycles and used multiplex TRBV1-TRBV30 forward primers together with a Cbeta reverse primer. Sample barcodes and Illumina adapters were added in a final 25-cycle PCR using Deep VentR polymerase. Amplicons of 200-500 bp were gel-purified with a QIAquick gel extraction kit before sequencing. The TCRbeta amplicons were sequenced with 250-bp paired-end reads on an Illumina HiSeq 2500. For the original study's pipeline: Trimmomatic v0.33 was used to quality-trim the reads, and FLASH v1.2.11 was used to merge paired reads so that full CDR3 sequences could be recovered. V, D and J germline segments were assigned to the rearranged TCRbeta sequences by MiGEC v1.2.1b. Clonotype statistics, along with Shannon-Wiener diversity indices, were calculated using VDJtools v1.0.0. To cut down on sampling bias, every analysis after diversity analysis relied on just the 250 most abundant clonotypes from each sample. Using fastp at Q25 and MiXCR, TCRdb reprocessed the public reads and kept productive beta chains. Entries are consolidated by CDR3 protein sequence, retaining the most common genes and DNA. In this record, the V and J calls reflect TCRdb's handling and not the investigators' own analysis. The sample data list about 190,000 distinct CDR3 sequences, and roughly 80% of these were observed just once. The ten largest account for approximately 18% of the sample.

This clonotype occurred a few times. The antigen it recognizes is unknown. No much larger clone exists at a distance of one base, and base qualities are not known. Results and caveats for the whole study, not just this receptor: Only the TCR beta chain was sequenced, so true repertoire diversity is likely underestimated because unpaired alpha chains were not captured. The top 250 clones accounted for a significantly greater share of the repertoire in tumors than in blood (p = 0.039). Only about 7-25% of top clones were found in all five regions of a tumor, suggesting spatial heterogeneity of tumor-infiltrating T cells. Since the samples were bulk and unsorted, there was no way to compare CD4+ and CD8+ T cell repertoires. Pairs of tumor regions showed greater repertoire overlap (mean about 36%) than tumor-adjacent pairs (approximately 17%) or tumor-blood pairs (approximately 15%), which is consistent with antigen-driven expansion. With just four or five patients in the study, the authors point out that the findings should be validated in a larger study.

The sample comprised tumor tissue from primary liver carcinoma. The V gene is TRBV7-9 and the J gene is TRBJ2-5; perhaps TRBD1 is the D gene, with 6 bases matching. The sequence was obtained from a man in his forties with primary liver carcinoma and hepatitis B virus infection. The DNA sequence is TGTGCCACCAAGGGGGAGACAGAGACCCAGTACTTC. The resulting protein is CATKGETETQYF.